These 7 T cell receptor beta chains share one sample of origin, sequenced in a study of blood T cell repertoires in COVID-19 (dated by TCRdb to about 2020). Libraries were constructed by the immunoSEQ multiplex PCR assay. As stored in TCRdb, this immuneACCESS dataset retains in-frame rearrangements with V and J assigned. A fraction of the clones does not appear; measured against another copy, unresolved V genes explain less than half of the discrepancy, and the remainder lacks a known reason. This sample lists a few hundred thousand clones; roughly 84% were detected once. More than 0.9% of the sample is held by the ten biggest clonotypes. Material: PBMCs or T cells enriched from blood (not recorded which). These receptors all stem from a woman under 40 who had recovered from COVID-19.

The gene calls are TRBV4-1 and TRBJ1-4; maybe TRBD1 (5 bases). CDR1 and CDR2 (germline): MGHRA, YSYEKL. This CDR3 region has 16 residues. V was cut by 0 bases and J by 8 bases, with 16 bases left in between. CDR3 DNA: TGCGCCAGCAGCCAAGACTCTTCGGGCGGGGCCGAAAAACTGTTTTTT. Protein sequence: CASSQDSSGGAEKLFF.

The chain combines TRBV10-3 with TRBJ1-4; 10 bases fit TRBD1. The CDR3 runs to 14 residues. J was trimmed by 7 bases and V by 9 bases; bases with no gene match: 8. Germline values: CDR1 ENHRY, CDR2 SYGVKD. CDR3 DNA sequence: TGTGCCATTTCAGGGGACAGGGGTTCTGAAAAACTGTTTTTT. As protein: CAISGDRGSEKLFF.

The chain employs TRBV10-3 and TRBJ1-5; TRBD1 matches at 12 bases. The CDR3 consists of 15 residues. V was pared by 9 bases and J by 6 bases, with 9 bases of the junction left unmatched. Germline values: CDR1 ENHRY, CDR2 SYGVKD. The DNA for the CDR3 is TGTGCCATAGGGACAGGGGGCGTTCGGGGTCAGCCCCAGCATTTT. Its protein product is CAIGTGGVRGQPQHF.

This chain joins TRBV4-1 and TRBJ1-1; 7 nucleotides match TRBD1. Germline V gene data show CDR1 as MGHRA and CDR2 as YSYEKL. Trimming took 4 bases from V and 1 from J; bases not matched to a gene: 6. The CDR3 runs 15 residues. Here the CDR3 DNA reads TGCGCCAGCAGCCTAGGACCAGGGGGGAACACTGAAGCTTTCTTT. Protein product: CASSLGPGGNTEAFF.

This clone was seen once. V is TRBV6-5 and J is TRBJ1-3; maybe TRBD1 (6 bases). Trimming took 2 bases from V and 4 from J, leaving 12 bases between them. There are 15 residues in the CDR3. The V gene's germline CDR1 is MNHEY and CDR2 SVGAGI. The CDR3 protein is CASSYGAGAGNTIYF. In DNA, the CDR3 is TGTGCCAGCAGTTACGGCGCAGGGGCCGGAAACACCATATATTTT.

As DNA, the CDR3 is TGCGCCAGCAACAGGGTTGCTGGGGCCAACGTCCTGACTTTC. Amino acids: CASNRVAGANVLTF. V usage is TRBV4-1 and J usage is TRBJ2-6; TRBD1 might be the D (6 bases). The germline V gene has CDR1 MGHRA and CDR2 YSYEKL. V was cut by 7 bases and J by 2 bases, with 9 bases left in between. This CDR3 is 14 amino acids long.

The rearrangement uses TRBV28 and TRBJ2-5, with TRBD1 matching 7 bases. Germline CDR1 reads MDHEN; CDR2 reads SYDVKM. J gave up 4 bases and V 2 bases, and 7 bases lay outside the gene matches. The CDR3 runs to 15 residues. CDR3 region: CASSLTPRDRETQYF. As DNA, the CDR3 is TGTGCCAGCAGTTTAACCCCCCGGGACAGAGAGACCCAGTACTTC.